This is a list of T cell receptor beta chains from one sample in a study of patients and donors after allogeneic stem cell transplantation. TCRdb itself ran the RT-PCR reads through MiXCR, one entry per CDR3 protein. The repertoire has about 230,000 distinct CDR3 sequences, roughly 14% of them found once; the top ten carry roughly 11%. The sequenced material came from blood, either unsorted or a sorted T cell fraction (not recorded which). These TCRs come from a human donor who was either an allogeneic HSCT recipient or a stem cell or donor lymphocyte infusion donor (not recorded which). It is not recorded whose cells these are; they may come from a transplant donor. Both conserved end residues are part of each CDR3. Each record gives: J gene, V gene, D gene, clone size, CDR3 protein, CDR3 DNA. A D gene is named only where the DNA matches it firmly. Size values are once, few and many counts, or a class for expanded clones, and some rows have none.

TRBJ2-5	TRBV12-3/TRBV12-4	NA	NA	CASGVLETQYF	TGTGCCAGCGGGGTTTTGGAGACCCAGTACTTC
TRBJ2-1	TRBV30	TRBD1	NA	CAWSAGQAYNEQFF	TGTGCCTGGAGTGCGGGACAGGCTTACAATGAGCAGTTCTTC
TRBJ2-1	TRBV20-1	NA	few	CSASWGEWHNEQFF	TGCAGTGCTAGTTGGGGGGAGTGGCACAATGAGCAGTTCTTC
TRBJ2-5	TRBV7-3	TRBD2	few	CASSLIGGRAQETQYF	TGTGCCAGCAGCTTAATTGGCGGGAGGGCCCAAGAGACCCAGTACTTC
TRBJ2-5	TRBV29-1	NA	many	CSVIGARGRKETQYF	TGCAGCGTCATAGGGGCGCGGGGCAGAAAAGAGACCCAGTACTTC
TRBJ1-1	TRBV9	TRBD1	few	CASSVGQGGKRNTEAFF	TGTGCCAGCAGCGTAGGCCAAGGGGGCAAAAGGAACACTGAAGCTTTCTTT
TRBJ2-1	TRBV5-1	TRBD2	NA	CASSFLSGSGSYNEQFF	TGCGCCAGCAGCTTTCTTAGCGGGAGTGGGTCCTACAATGAGCAGTTCTTC
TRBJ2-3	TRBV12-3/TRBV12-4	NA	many	CASSLGREADTQYF	TGTGCCAGCAGCTTGGGTAGGGAGGCAGATACGCAGTATTTT
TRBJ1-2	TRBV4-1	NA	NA	CASSQDESGLRRGYTF	TGCGCCAGCAGCCAAGACGAATCGGGACTGCGGCGTGGCTACACCTTC
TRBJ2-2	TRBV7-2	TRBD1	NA	CASSSTGGVGELFF	TGTGCCAGCAGCTCTACAGGGGGTGTCGGGGAGCTGTTTTTT
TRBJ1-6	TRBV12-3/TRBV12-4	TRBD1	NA	CASSGGYNSPLHF	TGTGCCAGCTCAGGGGGTTATAATTCACCCCTCCACTTT
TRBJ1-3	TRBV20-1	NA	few	CSVPGPPGNTIYF	TGCAGTGTCCCGGGGCCGCCGGGAAACACCATATATTTT
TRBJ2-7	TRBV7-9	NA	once	CASSPLRGSEQYF	TGTGCCAGCAGCCCGCTTCGGGGGTCCGAGCAGTACTTC
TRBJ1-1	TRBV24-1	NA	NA	CATRSSDANTEAFF	TGTGCCACCAGGTCGTCGGACGCGAACACTGAAGCTTTCTTT
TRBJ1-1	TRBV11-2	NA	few	CASSLGSGVGTEAFF	TGTGCCAGCAGCTTAGGTTCTGGGGTTGGCACTGAAGCTTTCTTT
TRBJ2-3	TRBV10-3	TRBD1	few	CAISVQGGTDTQYF	TGTGCCATCAGTGTTCAGGGGGGCACAGATACGCAGTATTTT
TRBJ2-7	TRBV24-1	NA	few	CATSDLWPAYEQYF	TGTGCCACCAGTGATTTGTGGCCCGCTTACGAGCAGTACTTC
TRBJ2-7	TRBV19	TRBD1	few	CASSARSGQGSHEQYF	TGTGCCAGTAGTGCACGTTCGGGACAGGGGTCCCACGAGCAGTACTTC
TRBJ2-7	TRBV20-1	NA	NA	CSARGGVDYEQYF	TGCAGTGCTAGAGGGGGGGTAGATTACGAGCAGTACTTC
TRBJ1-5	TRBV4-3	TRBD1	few	CASSPGQFNQPQHF	TGCGCCAGCAGCCCGGGACAGTTCAATCAGCCCCAGCATTTT
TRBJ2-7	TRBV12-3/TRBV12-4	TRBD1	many	CASSSIRDSYYEQYF	TGTGCCAGCAGCTCGATCCGGGACAGTTACTACGAGCAGTACTTC
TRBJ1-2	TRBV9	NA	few	CASSVVTVGDGYTF	TGTGCCAGCAGCGTAGTGACAGTAGGCGATGGCTACACCTTC
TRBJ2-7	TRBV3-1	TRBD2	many	CASSQAPSGKYEQYF	TGTGCCAGCAGCCAAGCCCCTAGCGGGAAGTATGAGCAGTACTTC
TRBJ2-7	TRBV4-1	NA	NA	CASSPILRRGEQYF	TGCGCCAGCAGCCCTATACTTCGACGGGGCGAGCAGTACTTC
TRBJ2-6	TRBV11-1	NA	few	CASSLVSGARGGANVLTF	TGTGCCAGCAGCTTAGTTTCCGGGGCACGAGGGGGGGCCAACGTCCTGACTTTC
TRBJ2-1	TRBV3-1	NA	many	CASSQGTGTPTEQFF	TGTGCCAGCAGCCAAGGTACCGGGACTCCGACTGAGCAGTTCTTC
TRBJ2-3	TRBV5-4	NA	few	CASSFLESNTQYF	TGTGCCAGCAGCTTTCTAGAATCAAATACGCAGTATTTT
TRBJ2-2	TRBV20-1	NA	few	CSARVPNHPTGELFF	TGCAGTGCTAGAGTTCCCAACCACCCCACCGGGGAGCTGTTTTTT
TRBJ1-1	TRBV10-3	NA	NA	CAIRPGHIEEAFF	TGTGCCATCAGGCCCGGACATATTGAAGAAGCTTTCTTT
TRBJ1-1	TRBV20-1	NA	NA	CSARTPNTEAFF	TGCAGTGCCAGGACACCGAACACTGAAGCTTTCTTT
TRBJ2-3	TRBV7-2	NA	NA	CPSSLALGDTQYF	TGTCCCAGCAGCTTAGCGCTAGGAGATACGCAGTATTTT
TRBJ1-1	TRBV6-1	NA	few	CASSEVLNTEAFF	TGTGCCAGCAGTGAAGTGCTGAACACTGAAGCTTTCTTT
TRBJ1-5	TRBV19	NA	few	CASSIDTRRRNQPQHF	TGTGCCAGTAGTATAGATACCCGACGGCGCAATCAGCCCCAGCATTTT
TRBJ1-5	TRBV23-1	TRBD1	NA	CASSQPGQGKLGNQPQHF	TGCGCCAGCAGTCAGCCGGGACAGGGAAAACTGGGCAATCAGCCCCAGCATTTT
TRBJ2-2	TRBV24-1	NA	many	CATSDLRGNTGELFF	TGTGCCACCAGTGATTTGAGAGGAAACACCGGGGAGCTGTTTTTT
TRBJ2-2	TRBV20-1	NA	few	CSARKRAAGELFF	TGCAGTGCTAGAAAGCGAGCGGCCGGGGAGCTGTTTTTT
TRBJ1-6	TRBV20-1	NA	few	CSARDLGETKAYNSPLHF	TGCAGTGCTAGAGATCTGGGGGAAACGAAAGCCTATAATTCACCCCTCCACTTT
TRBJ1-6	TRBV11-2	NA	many	CASSTPPGMGSPLHF	TGTGCCAGCAGCACCCCGCCAGGGATGGGTTCACCCCTCCACTTT
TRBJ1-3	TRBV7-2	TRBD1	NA	CASSLGGTGAGNTIYF	TGTGCCAGCAGCTTAGGTGGGACAGGGGCAGGAAACACCATATATTTT
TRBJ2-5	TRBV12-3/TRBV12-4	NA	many	CASSSGVGQETQYF	TGTGCCAGCAGTTCAGGCGTGGGCCAAGAGACCCAGTACTTC
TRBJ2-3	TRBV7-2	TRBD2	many	CASSLADSGNTQYF	TGTGCCAGCAGCTTAGCCGATAGCGGGAATACGCAGTATTTT
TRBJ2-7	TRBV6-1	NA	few	CASSVDSFMGYEQYF	TGTGCCAGCAGTGTAGACAGTTTTATGGGGTACGAGCAGTACTTC
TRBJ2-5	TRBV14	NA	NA	CASSHFGDLGETQYF	TGTGCCAGCAGCCATTTCGGGGATTTGGGTGAGACCCAGTACTTC
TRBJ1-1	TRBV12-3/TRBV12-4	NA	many	CASSLPWGFGSTEAFF	TGTGCCAGCAGTTTACCGTGGGGGTTTGGGAGCACTGAAGCTTTCTTT
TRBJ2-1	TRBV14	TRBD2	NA	CASSPGLAAYEQFF	TGTGCCAGCAGCCCGGGACTAGCCGCCTATGAGCAGTTCTTC
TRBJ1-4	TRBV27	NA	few	CASSTPGTPGFEKLFF	TGTGCCAGCAGTACGCCCGGGACGCCGGGTTTTGAAAAACTGTTTTTT
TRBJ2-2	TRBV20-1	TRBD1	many	CSARPGQGPTGELFF	TGCAGTGCTAGACCGGGACAGGGGCCCACCGGGGAGCTGTTTTTT
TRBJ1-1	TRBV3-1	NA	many	CASSLEGRTEAFF	TGTGCCAGCAGCCTGGAGGGGAGGACTGAAGCTTTCTTT
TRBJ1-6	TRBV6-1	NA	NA	CASTIRRNSPLHF	TGTGCCAGCACCATTCGACGCAATTCACCCCTCCACTTT
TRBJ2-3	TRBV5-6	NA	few	CASSLTEVDTQYF	TGTGCCAGCAGCTTAACTGAAGTAGATACGCAGTATTTT
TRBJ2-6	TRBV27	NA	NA	CASSLSGQPSLNVLTF	TGTGCCAGCAGTCTATCAGGACAGCCCTCTTTAAACGTCCTGACTTTC
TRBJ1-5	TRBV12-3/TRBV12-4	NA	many	CASSHRARPNQPQHF	TGTGCCAGCAGCCACCGTGCTCGCCCCAATCAGCCCCAGCATTTT
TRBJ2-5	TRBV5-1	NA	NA	CASSLGVGPETQYF	TGCGCCAGCAGCTTGGGCGTAGGTCCGGAGACCCAGTACTTC
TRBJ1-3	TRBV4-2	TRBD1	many	CASSPGQGVSGNTIYF	TGTGCCAGCAGCCCTGGACAGGGAGTAAGTGGAAACACCATATATTTT